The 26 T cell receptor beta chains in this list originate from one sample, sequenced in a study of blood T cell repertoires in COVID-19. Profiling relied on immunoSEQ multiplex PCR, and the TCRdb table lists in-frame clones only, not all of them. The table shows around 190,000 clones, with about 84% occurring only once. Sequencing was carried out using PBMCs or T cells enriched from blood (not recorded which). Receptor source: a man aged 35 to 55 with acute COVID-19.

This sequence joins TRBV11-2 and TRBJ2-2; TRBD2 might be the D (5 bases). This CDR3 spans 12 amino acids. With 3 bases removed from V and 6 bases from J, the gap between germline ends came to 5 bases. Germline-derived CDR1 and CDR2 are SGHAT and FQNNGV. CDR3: CASSLRAGELFF. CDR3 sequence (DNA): TGTGCCAGCAGCTTGAGGGCCGGGGAGCTGTTTTTT.

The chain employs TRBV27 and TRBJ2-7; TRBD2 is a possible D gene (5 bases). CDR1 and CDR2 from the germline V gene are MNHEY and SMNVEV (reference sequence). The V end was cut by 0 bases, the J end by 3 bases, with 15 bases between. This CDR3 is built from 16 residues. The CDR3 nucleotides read TGTGCCAGCAGTTTATCGGTGAGGGTTCAAGGCTACGAGCAGTACTTC. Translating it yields CASSLSVRVQGYEQYF.

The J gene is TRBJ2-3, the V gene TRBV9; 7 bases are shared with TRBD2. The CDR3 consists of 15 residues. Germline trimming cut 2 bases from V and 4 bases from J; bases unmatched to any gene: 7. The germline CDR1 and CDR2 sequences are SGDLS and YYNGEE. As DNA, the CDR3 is TGTGCCAGCAGCGTCGGGTTGAGCGGGGCAGATACGCAGTATTTT. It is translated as CASSVGLSGADTQYF.

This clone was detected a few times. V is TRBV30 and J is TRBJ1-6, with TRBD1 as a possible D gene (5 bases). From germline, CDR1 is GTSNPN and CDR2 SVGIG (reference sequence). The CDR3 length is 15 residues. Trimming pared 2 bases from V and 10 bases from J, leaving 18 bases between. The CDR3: CAWSYLVGGSSPLHF. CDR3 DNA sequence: TGTGCCTGGAGTTACTTAGTGGGGGGGAGCTCACCCCTCCACTTT.

The CDR3 nucleotides read TGCGCCAGCAGCTTGGCCTTAGGGGACTGGACTTCCTCACCCCTCCACTTT. Translating it yields CASSLALGDWTSSPLHF. The chain employs TRBV5-1 and TRBJ1-6, with D perhaps TRBD1 (5 bases). There are 17 residues in the CDR3. The V end was cut by 0 bases, the J end by 10 bases, with 20 bases between. Germline values: CDR1 SGHRS, CDR2 YFSETQ.

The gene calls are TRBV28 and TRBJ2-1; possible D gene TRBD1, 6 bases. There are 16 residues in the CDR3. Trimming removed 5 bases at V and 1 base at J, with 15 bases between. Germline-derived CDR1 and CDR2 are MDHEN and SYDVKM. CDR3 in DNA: TGTGCCAGCAGTCCCACGGGACATCCTTCCTACAATGAGCAGTTCTTC. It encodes CASSPTGHPSYNEQFF.

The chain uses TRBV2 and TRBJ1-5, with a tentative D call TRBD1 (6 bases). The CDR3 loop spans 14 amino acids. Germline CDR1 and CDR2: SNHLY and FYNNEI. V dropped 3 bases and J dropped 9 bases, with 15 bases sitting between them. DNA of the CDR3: TGTGCCAGCAGTGATAGGGGAGGGGGTGTGCCCCAGCATTTT. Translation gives CASSDRGGGVPQHF. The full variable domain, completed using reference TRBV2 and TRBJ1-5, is EPEVTQTPSHQVTQMGQEVILRCVPISNHLYFYWYRQILGQKVEFLVSFYNNEISEKSEIFDDQFSVERPDGSNFTLKIRSTKLEDSAMYFCASSDRGGGVPQHFGDGTRLSIL.

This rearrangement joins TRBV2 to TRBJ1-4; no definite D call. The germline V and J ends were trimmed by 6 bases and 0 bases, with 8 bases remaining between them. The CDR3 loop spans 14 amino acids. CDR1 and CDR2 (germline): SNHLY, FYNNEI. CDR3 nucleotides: TGTGCCAGCAGCCCGGGATCAACTAATGAAAAACTGTTTTTT. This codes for CASSPGSTNEKLFF.

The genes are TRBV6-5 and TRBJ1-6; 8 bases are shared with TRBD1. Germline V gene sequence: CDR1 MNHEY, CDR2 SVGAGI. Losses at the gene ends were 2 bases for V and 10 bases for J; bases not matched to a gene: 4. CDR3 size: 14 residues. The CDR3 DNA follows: TGTGCCAGCAGTTACGACAGGGGATACTCACCCCTCCACTTT. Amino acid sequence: CASSYDRGYSPLHF.

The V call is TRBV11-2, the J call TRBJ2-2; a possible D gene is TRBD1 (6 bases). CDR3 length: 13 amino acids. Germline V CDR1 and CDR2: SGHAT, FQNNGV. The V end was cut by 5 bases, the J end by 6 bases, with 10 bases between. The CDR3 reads CASSEQGSGELFF. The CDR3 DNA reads TGTGCCAGCAGCGAACAGGGATCCGGGGAGCTGTTTTTT.

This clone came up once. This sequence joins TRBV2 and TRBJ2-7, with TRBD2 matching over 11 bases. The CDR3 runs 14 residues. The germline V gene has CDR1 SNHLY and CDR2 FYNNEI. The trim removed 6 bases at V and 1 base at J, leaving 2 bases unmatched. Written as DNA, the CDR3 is TGTGCCAGCAGGGGACTAGCGGAGTCCTACGAGCAGTACTTC. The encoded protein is CASRGLAESYEQYF. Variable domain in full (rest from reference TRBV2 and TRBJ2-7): EPEVTQTPSHQVTQMGQEVILRCVPISNHLYFYWYRQILGQKVEFLVSFYNNEISEKSEIFDDQFSVERPDGSNFTLKIRSTKLEDSAMYFCASRGLAESYEQYFGPGTRLTVT.

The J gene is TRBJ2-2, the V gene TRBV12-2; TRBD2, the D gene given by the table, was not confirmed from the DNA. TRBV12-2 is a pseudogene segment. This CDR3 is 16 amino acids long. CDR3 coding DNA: TGTGCAAGTCGCTTCCCGCGGGAGGTGGCCACCGGGGAGCTGTTTTTT. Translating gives CASRFPREVATGELFF.

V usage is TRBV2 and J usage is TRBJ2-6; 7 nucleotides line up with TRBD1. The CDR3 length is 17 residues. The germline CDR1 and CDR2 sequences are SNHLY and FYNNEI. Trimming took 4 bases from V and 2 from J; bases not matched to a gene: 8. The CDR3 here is CASSARGGAAGANVLTF. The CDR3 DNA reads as TGTGCCAGCAGTGCAAGAGGGGGCGCCGCTGGGGCCAACGTCCTGACTTTC.

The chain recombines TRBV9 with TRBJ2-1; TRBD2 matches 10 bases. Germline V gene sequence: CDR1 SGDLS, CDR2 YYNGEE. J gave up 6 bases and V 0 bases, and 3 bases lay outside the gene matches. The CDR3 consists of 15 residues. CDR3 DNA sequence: TGTGCCAGCAGCGTAGCTAGCGGGAGTGCCAATGAGCAGTTCTTC. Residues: CASSVASGSANEQFF.

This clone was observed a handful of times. The CDR3 sequence is CASISGYRSQPQHF. The CDR3 nucleotides read TGTGCCAGCATCTCAGGATACAGGAGTCAGCCCCAGCATTTT. This chain connects TRBV6-4 to TRBJ1-5, with D possibly being TRBD1 (5 bases). V lost 7 bases and J lost 6, with 16 bases in between. CDR1 MRHNA and CDR2 SNTAGT come from the germline V gene. The CDR3 extends over 14 amino acids.

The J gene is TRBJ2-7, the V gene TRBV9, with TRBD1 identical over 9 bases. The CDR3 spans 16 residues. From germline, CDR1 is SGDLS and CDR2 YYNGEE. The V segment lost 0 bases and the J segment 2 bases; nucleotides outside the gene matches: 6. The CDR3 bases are TGTGCCAGCAGCGTAGGGGACAGGGTGGGACCCTACGAGCAGTACTTC. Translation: CASSVGDRVGPYEQYF.

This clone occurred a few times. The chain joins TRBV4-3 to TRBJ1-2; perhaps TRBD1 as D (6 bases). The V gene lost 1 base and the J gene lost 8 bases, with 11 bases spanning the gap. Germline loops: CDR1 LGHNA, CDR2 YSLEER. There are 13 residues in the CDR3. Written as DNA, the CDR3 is TGCGCCAGCAGCCAAGTCAGGGGAGAGGGCTACACCTTC. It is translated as CASSQVRGEGYTF.

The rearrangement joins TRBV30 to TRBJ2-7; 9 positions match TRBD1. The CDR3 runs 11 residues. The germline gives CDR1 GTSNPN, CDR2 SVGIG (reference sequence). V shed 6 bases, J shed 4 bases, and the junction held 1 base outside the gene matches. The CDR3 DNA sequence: TGTGCCTGTGACAGGGGGTACGAGCAGTACTTC. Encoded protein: CACDRGYEQYF.

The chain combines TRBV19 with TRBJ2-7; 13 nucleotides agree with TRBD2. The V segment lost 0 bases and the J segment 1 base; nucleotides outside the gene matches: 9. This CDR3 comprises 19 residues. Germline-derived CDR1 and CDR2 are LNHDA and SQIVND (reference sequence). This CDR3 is CASSIDPPGLAGPSYEQYF. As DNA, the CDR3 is TGTGCCAGTAGTATAGATCCCCCGGGACTAGCGGGACCGTCCTACGAGCAGTACTTC.

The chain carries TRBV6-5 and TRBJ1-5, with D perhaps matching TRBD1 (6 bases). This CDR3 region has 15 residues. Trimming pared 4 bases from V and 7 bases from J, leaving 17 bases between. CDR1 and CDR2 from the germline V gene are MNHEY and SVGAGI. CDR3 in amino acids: CASSLISSQGQPQHF. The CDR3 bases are TGTGCCAGCAGTTTGATCTCTTCCCAGGGGCAGCCCCAGCATTTT.

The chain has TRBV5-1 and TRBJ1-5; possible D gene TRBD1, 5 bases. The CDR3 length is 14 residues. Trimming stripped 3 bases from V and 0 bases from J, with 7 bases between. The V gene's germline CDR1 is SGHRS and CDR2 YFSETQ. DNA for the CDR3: TGCGCCAGCAGCTCGGGGGGTAGCAATCAGCCCCAGCATTTT. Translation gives CASSSGGSNQPQHF.

CDR3 region: CASSLGLADTGELFF. DNA for the CDR3: TGCGCCAGCAGCTTGGGACTAGCGGACACCGGGGAGCTGTTTTTT. This rearrangement joins TRBV5-1 to TRBJ2-2; 9 nucleotides match TRBD2. Looked up from germline, CDR1 is SGHRS and CDR2 is YFSETQ. V was clipped by 0 bases and J by 3 bases; unmatched bases: 0. The CDR3 is made up of 15 amino acids.

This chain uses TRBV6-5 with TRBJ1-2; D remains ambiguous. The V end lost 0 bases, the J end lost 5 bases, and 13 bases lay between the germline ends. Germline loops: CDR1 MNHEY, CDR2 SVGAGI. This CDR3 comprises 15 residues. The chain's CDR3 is CASSYSNAGAYGYTF. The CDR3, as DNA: TGTGCCAGCAGTTACTCGAACGCTGGAGCGTATGGCTACACCTTC.

CDR3 sequence (DNA): TGTGCCACCAGTGACCTAAATAGCAATCAGCCCCAGCATTTT. Translation gives CATSDLNSNQPQHF. V gene TRBV24-1 combines with J gene TRBJ1-5; D is ambiguous. Per the germline V gene, CDR1 is KGHDR and CDR2 is SFDVKD. CDR3 length equals 14 residues. With 4 bases removed from V and 0 bases from J, the gap between germline ends came to 6 bases.

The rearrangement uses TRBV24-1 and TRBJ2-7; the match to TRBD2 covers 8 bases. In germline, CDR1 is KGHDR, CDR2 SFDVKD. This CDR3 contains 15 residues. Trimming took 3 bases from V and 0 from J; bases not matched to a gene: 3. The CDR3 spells CATSDSGTSSYEQYF. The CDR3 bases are TGTGCCACCAGTGATAGCGGGACTAGCTCCTACGAGCAGTACTTC.

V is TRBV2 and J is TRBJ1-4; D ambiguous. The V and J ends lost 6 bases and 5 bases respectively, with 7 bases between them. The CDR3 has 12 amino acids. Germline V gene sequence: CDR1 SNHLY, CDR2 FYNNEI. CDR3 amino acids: CASRAVNEKLFF. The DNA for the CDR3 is TGTGCCAGCAGAGCGGTAAATGAAAAACTGTTTTTT. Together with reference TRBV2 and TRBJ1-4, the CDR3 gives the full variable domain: EPEVTQTPSHQVTQMGQEVILRCVPISNHLYFYWYRQILGQKVEFLVSFYNNEISEKSEIFDDQFSVERPDGSNFTLKIRSTKLEDSAMYFCASRAVNEKLFFGSGTQLSVL.